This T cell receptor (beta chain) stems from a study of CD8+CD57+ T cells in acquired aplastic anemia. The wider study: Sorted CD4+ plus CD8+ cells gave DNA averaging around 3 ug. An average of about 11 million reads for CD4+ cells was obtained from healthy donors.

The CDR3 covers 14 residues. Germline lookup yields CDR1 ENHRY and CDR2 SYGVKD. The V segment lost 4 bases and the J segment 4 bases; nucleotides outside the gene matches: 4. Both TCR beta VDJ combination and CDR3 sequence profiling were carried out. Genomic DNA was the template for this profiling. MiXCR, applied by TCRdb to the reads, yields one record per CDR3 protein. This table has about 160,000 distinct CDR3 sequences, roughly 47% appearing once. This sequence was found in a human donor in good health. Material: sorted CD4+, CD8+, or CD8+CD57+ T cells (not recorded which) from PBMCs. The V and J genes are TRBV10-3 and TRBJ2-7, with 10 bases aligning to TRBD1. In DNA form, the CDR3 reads TGTGCCATCAGTGTAAGGGACAGGGGTTACGAGCAGTACTTC. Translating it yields CAISVRDRGYEQYF.